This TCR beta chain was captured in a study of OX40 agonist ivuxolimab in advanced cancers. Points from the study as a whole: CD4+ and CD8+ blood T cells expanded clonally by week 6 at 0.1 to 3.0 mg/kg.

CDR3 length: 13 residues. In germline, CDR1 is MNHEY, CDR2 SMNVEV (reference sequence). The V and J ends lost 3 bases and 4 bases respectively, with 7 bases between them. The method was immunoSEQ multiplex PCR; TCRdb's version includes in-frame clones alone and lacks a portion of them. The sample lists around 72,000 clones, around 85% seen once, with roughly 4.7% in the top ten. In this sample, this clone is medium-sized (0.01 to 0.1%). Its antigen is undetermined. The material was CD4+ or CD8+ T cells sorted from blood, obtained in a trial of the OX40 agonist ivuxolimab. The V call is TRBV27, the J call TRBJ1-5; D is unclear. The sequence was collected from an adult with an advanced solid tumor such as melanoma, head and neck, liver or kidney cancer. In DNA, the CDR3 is TGTGCCAGCAGTTTTGGGATGAATCAGCCCCAGCATTTT. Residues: CASSFGMNQPQHF.